The 23 T cell receptor beta chains reported below all come from one sample, sequenced in a study of blood T cell repertoires in COVID-19. Sequencing used immunoSEQ multiplex PCR; TCRdb keeps in-frame clones, though not all of them. Of some 180,000 clones in the sample, around 90% were seen once. Sequenced sample: peripheral blood. These receptor sequences come from a woman of 80 years or more with COVID-19, enrolled during active disease.

The V gene is TRBV19, the J gene TRBJ1-1; D is undetermined. CDR1 LNHDA and CDR2 SQIVND come from the germline V gene (reference sequence). Trimming shortened V by 2 bases and J by 2 bases, and 6 bases separated the two germline ends. The CDR3 has 13 residues. The CDR3 DNA sequence: TGTGCCAGTAGTATACAGGTTAACACTGAAGCTTTCTTT. Its protein is CASSIQVNTEAFF.

This clone was picked up one time. The chain links TRBV2 to TRBJ2-1; 10 bases are shared with TRBD2. Germline loops: CDR1 SNHLY, CDR2 FYNNEI. Germline trimming cut 3 bases from V and 6 bases from J; bases unmatched to any gene: 8. The CDR3 loop spans 16 amino acids. This CDR3 reads CASSDPLAGVGNEQFF. The DNA for the CDR3 is TGTGCCAGCAGTGACCCCCTAGCGGGAGTAGGCAATGAGCAGTTCTTC. The variable domain in full, completed from reference TRBV2 and TRBJ2-1, reads EPEVTQTPSHQVTQMGQEVILRCVPISNHLYFYWYRQILGQKVEFLVSFYNNEISEKSEIFDDQFSVERPDGSNFTLKIRSTKLEDSAMYFCASSDPLAGVGNEQFFGPGTRLTVL.

A single count supports this clone. The rearrangement uses TRBV11-2 and TRBJ2-3; 9 bases agree with TRBD1. V lost 5 bases and J lost 3; bases outside the gene matches: 6. This CDR3 is 15 amino acids long. Per the germline V gene, CDR1 is SGHAT and CDR2 is FQNNGV. DNA for the CDR3: TGTGCCAGCAGCGCCGGGACAGGGCCTACAGATACGCAGTATTTT. Residues: CASSAGTGPTDTQYF.

This clone occurred once. V and J are TRBV19 and TRBJ2-3; D is possibly TRBD1 (5 bases). V lost 2 bases and J 1 base, leaving 13 bases between the germline ends. The CDR3 extends over 16 amino acids. Germline CDR1 and CDR2: LNHDA and SQIVND (reference sequence). The CDR3 reads CASSITQGGRTDTQYF. CDR3 coding DNA: TGTGCCAGTAGTATAACCCAGGGCGGACGCACAGATACGCAGTATTTT.

This clone occurred once. The J gene is TRBJ2-7, the V gene TRBV5-5; 8 bases are a match to TRBD1. Germline V gives CDR1 SGHKS, CDR2 YYEKEE (reference sequence). Unmatched junction bases numbered 5, after V lost 3 bases and J lost 0 bases. This CDR3 is built from 15 residues. The CDR3, as DNA: TGTGCCAGCAGCTCAGGGGGCCTCGGCTCCTACGAGCAGTACTTC. It specifies CASSSGGLGSYEQYF.

This clone showed up just a few times. This sequence joins TRBV19 and TRBJ2-7, with D uncertain. Germline CDR1 LNHDA, CDR2 SQIVND (reference sequence). The CDR3 has 13 amino acids. The V end was cut by 2 bases, the J end by 3 bases, with 8 bases between. The CDR3 reads CASSINSNYEQYF. The CDR3 DNA sequence: TGTGCCAGTAGTATAAATAGTAACTACGAGCAGTACTTC.

The chain links TRBV6-5 to TRBJ2-3, with 7 bases fitting TRBD2. Germline trimming cut 3 bases from V and 6 bases from J; bases unmatched to any gene: 6. There are 14 residues in the CDR3. Germline values: CDR1 MNHEY, CDR2 SVGAGI. The DNA for the CDR3 is TGTGCCAGCAGTTATCGCGGGAGCATGGATACGCAGTATTTT. It specifies CASSYRGSMDTQYF.

The V and J genes are TRBV9 and TRBJ1-2, with a possible D match to TRBD1 (5 bases). V lost 0 bases and J lost 1, with 13 bases in between. There are 16 residues in the CDR3. Per germline, CDR1 SGDLS and CDR2 YYNGEE. Here the CDR3 reads CASSVGSSGFNYGYTF. CDR3 coding DNA: TGTGCCAGCAGCGTAGGTTCCTCAGGGTTTAACTATGGCTACACCTTC. Full variable domain (missing parts from reference TRBV9 and TRBJ1-2): DSGVTQTPKHLITATGQRVTLRCSPRSGDLSVYWYQQSLDQGLQFLIQYYNGEERAKGNILERFSAQQFPDLHSELNLSSLELGDSALYFCASSVGSSGFNYGYTFGSGTRLTVV.

The genes are TRBV19 and TRBJ1-2; a weak D match, TRBD1 (5 bases). V lost 6 bases and J lost 2, with 13 bases in between. CDR3 length: 14 amino acids. Per germline, CDR1 LNHDA and CDR2 SQIVND (reference sequence). The CDR3 is CASSPPRGNYGYTF. The CDR3 bases are TGTGCCAGTAGCCCCCCACGGGGGAACTATGGCTACACCTTC.

The CDR3: CASSLGTPGQGYEQYF. CDR3 DNA: TGTGCCAGCAGCCTTGGGACTCCGGGACAGGGGTACGAGCAGTACTTC. V is TRBV7-9 and J is TRBJ2-7; 10 positions match TRBD1. V shed 5 bases and J 4 bases; nucleotides not matched to a gene: 11. The V gene's germline CDR1 is SEHNR and CDR2 FQNEAQ (reference sequence). The CDR3 spans 16 residues.

The V call is TRBV2, the J call TRBJ2-3, with D perhaps matching TRBD1 (6 bases). The germline V and J ends were trimmed by 1 base and 0 bases, with 8 bases remaining between them. Looked up from germline, CDR1 is SNHLY and CDR2 is FYNNEI. This CDR3 is 15 amino acids long. Here the CDR3 DNA reads TGTGCCAGCAGTGAAGACAGGGCTAGCACAGATACGCAGTATTTT. Translating it yields CASSEDRASTDTQYF.

The rearrangement links TRBV29-1 to TRBJ2-2, with 8 bases fitting TRBD2. V lost 5 bases, J lost 2 bases, and 4 bases stayed unmatched. This CDR3 has 14 amino acids. Germline lookup yields CDR1 SQVTM and CDR2 ANQGSEA. The CDR3 protein is CSVRRGGNTGELFF. The CDR3 nucleotides read TGCAGCGTTCGTCGGGGGGGAAACACCGGGGAGCTGTTTTTT.

This clone has just a few counts. The chain couples TRBV28 to TRBJ1-2; D is unresolved. CDR1 and CDR2 (germline): MDHEN, SYDVKM. The CDR3 has 15 amino acids. Trimming pared 4 bases from V and 7 bases from J, leaving 19 bases between. The CDR3 is CASSSSALGGSGYTF. CDR3 nucleotides: TGTGCCAGCAGTTCATCGGCTCTCGGAGGTTCTGGCTACACCTTC.

This chain joins TRBV11-3 and TRBJ2-2, with a weak D call TRBD1 (5 bases). Trimming shortened V by 5 bases and J by 6 bases, and 16 bases separated the two germline ends. Germline CDR1 SGHNT, CDR2 YENEEA. The CDR3 spans 15 residues. CDR3 bases: TGTGCCAGCAGCCCCGCAGGGTCCCGACCCGGGGAGCTGTTTTTT. Amino acids: CASSPAGSRPGELFF.

J is TRBJ2-1 and V is TRBV19, with 8 nucleotides matching TRBD1. The CDR3 covers 16 residues. Germline CDR1 is LNHDA and CDR2 is SQIVND (reference sequence). The trim removed 1 base at V and 3 bases at J, leaving 5 bases unmatched. The CDR3 DNA sequence: TGTGCCAGTAGTATAGGCTCGGGACAGGTCTACAATGAGCAGTTCTTC. It yields the protein CASSIGSGQVYNEQFF.

In this sample, this clone turned up once. The chain has TRBV6-5 and TRBJ2-1; perhaps TRBD2 as D (6 bases). The germline CDR1 and CDR2 sequences are MNHEY and SVGAGI. This CDR3 spans 15 amino acids. Trimming shortened V by 8 bases and J by 7 bases, and 21 bases separated the two germline ends. The chain's CDR3 is CASQSTLDAGNEQFF. CDR3 DNA sequence: TGTGCCAGCCAGTCGACTTTGGACGCGGGGAATGAGCAGTTCTTC.

J is TRBJ1-2 and V is TRBV7-9, with 7 positions matching TRBD1. The CDR3 spans 15 residues. V gave up 5 bases and J gave up 2 bases; unmatched junction bases: 8. CDR1 and CDR2 from the germline V gene are SEHNR and FQNEAQ (reference sequence). Here the CDR3 DNA reads TGTGCCAGCAGCGAACAGATGGGACAGAACTATGGCTACACCTTC. Translating it yields CASSEQMGQNYGYTF.

The rearrangement uses TRBV7-9 and TRBJ1-5; 10 bases align to TRBD1. The CDR3 spans 14 residues. Germline loops: CDR1 SEHNR, CDR2 FQNEAQ (reference sequence). With 5 bases clipped from V and 6 bases from J, the junction kept 4 bases outside the gene matches. The CDR3 nucleotides are TGTGCCAGCAGCCGACAGGGGGCAGGTCAGCCCCAGCATTTT. Translated, it gives CASSRQGAGQPQHF. The entire variable domain, with the rest obtained from reference TRBV7-9 and TRBJ1-5, is as follows: DTGVSQNPRHKITKRGQNVTFRCDPISEHNRLYWYRQTLGQGPEFLTYFQNEAQLEKSRLLSDRFSAERPKGSFSTLEIQRTEQGDSAMYLCASSRQGAGQPQHFGDGTRLSIL.

CDR3 region: CASSLRTDEQYF. As DNA, the CDR3 is TGTGCCAGCAGTCTTCGCACAGACGAGCAGTACTTC. V is TRBV6-6 and J is TRBJ2-7; no clear D gene. This CDR3 comprises 12 residues. V gave up 5 bases and J gave up 5 bases, with 10 bases separating them. Germline lookup yields CDR1 MNHNY and CDR2 SVGAGI (reference sequence).

The rearrangement uses TRBV3-1 (or the pseudogene TRBV3-2) and TRBJ2-5; the D is unclear. CDR3 length: 12 amino acids. Germline-derived CDR1 and CDR2 are LGHDT and YNNKEL (reference sequence). Trimming took off 2 bases at V and 8 bases at J, with 9 bases between the two ends. CDR3 sequence: CASSQLVSTQYF. As DNA, the CDR3 is TGTGCCAGCAGCCAACTCGTCAGTACCCAGTACTTC.

The chain uses TRBV27 and TRBJ1-1; 7 bases match TRBD1. There are 14 residues in the CDR3. Germline trimming cut 6 bases from V and 5 bases from J; bases unmatched to any gene: 9. CDR1 is MNHEY and CDR2 is SMNVEV in the germline V gene (reference sequence). The CDR3 DNA follows: TGTGCCAGCAGCAGGGGGGTGAGAGGAACTGAAGCTTTCTTT. It yields the protein CASSRGVRGTEAFF.

The rearrangement uses TRBV9 and TRBJ1-5; TRBD1 matches at 9 bases. CDR1 and CDR2 (germline): SGDLS, YYNGEE. CDR3 length: 14 residues. Germline trimming cut 4 bases from V and 6 bases from J; bases unmatched to any gene: 5. The CDR3: CASSPGQGSQPQHF. CDR3 DNA: TGTGCCAGCAGCCCGGGACAGGGAAGTCAGCCCCAGCATTTT. The full variable domain, rest sourced from reference TRBV9 and TRBJ1-5, is DSGVTQTPKHLITATGQRVTLRCSPRSGDLSVYWYQQSLDQGLQFLIQYYNGEERAKGNILERFSAQQFPDLHSELNLSSLELGDSALYFCASSPGQGSQPQHFGDGTRLSIL.

The rearrangement uses TRBV6-1 and TRBJ1-2; D might be TRBD1 (5 bases). Germline-derived CDR1 and CDR2 are MNHNS and SASEGT. The germline V and J ends were trimmed by 6 bases and 0 bases, with 14 bases remaining between them. The CDR3 totals 15 residues. In DNA form, the CDR3 reads TGTGCCAGCAGCCGGACAACCGCCCCTAACTATGGCTACACCTTC. Translation gives CASSRTTAPNYGYTF.